A single sample is the source of the 14 T cell receptor beta chains below, sequenced in a study of blood T cell repertoires in COVID-19. Only in-frame clones appear in the TCRdb table, and some are missing; sequencing was by immunoSEQ multiplex PCR. The sample lists fewer than 200,000 clones; roughly 76% were seen once. The sample comprised peripheral blood. These receptors came from a woman of 80 years or more with COVID-19, enrolled during active disease.

V is TRBV7-2 and J is TRBJ1-1; D might be TRBD1 (5 bases). V gave up 6 bases and J gave up 4 bases, with 15 bases separating them. CDR1 SGHTA and CDR2 FQGNSA come from the germline V gene. The CDR3 sequence is 14 residues long. The CDR3 coding sequence is TGTGCCAGCAGATTGACAGCTGATGTCACTGAAGCTTTCTTT. Protein sequence: CASRLTADVTEAFF.

This clone was seen repeatedly, ten times or more. The chain couples TRBV18 to TRBJ1-3; 8 bases are shared with TRBD1. The CDR3 is 13 residues long. V dropped 3 bases and J dropped 7; count of bases not matched to a gene: 2. Germline V gene data show CDR1 as KGHSH and CDR2 as LQKENI. The CDR3 DNA reads TGTGCCAGCTCACCGGACAGGGCTAACACCATATATTTT. It translates to CASSPDRANTIYF. The full variable domain, in which reference TRBV18 and TRBJ1-3 provide the parts outside the CDR3, is NAGVMQNPRHLVRRRGQEARLRCSPMKGHSHVYWYRQLPEEGLKFMVYLQKENIIDESGMPKERFSAEFPKEGPSILRIQQVVRGDSAAYFCASSPDRANTIYFGEGSWLTVV.

The gene calls are TRBV7-8 and TRBJ1-4; no clear D gene. Between the trimmed V and J ends, which lost 5 bases and 6 bases, there was a span of 13 bases. The CDR3 has 14 amino acids. CDR1 and CDR2 (germline): SGHVS, FQNEAQ. CDR3 amino acids: CASSVARVDEKLFF. The DNA of the CDR3 is TGTGCCAGCAGCGTTGCGCGAGTAGATGAAAAACTGTTTTTT.

The DNA for the CDR3 is TGCGCCAGCAGCACGGGAGGCACATTGAACACTGAAGCTTTCTTT. Amino acid sequence: CASSTGGTLNTEAFF. The rearrangement links TRBV5-1 to TRBJ1-1; no reliable D call. Germline lookup yields CDR1 SGHRS and CDR2 YFSETQ. V lost 4 bases, J lost 0 bases, and 13 bases lay in between. This CDR3 has 15 amino acids.

V and J are TRBV15 and TRBJ2-2; D possibly corresponds to TRBD2 (6 bases). In germline, CDR1 is LNHNV, CDR2 YYDKDF (reference sequence). The length of the CDR3 is 15 residues. The V end lost 7 bases, the J end lost 6 bases, and 18 bases lay between the germline ends. Here the CDR3 reads CATTEGSPGSGELFF. In nucleotides, the CDR3 is TGTGCCACCACGGAGGGGTCCCCCGGGTCCGGGGAGCTGTTTTTT.

This clone was counted a single time. CDR3 DNA sequence: TGTGCCAGCAGTGAAGACAGGGACGTTATCACCACTGAAGCTTTCTTT. This encodes CASSEDRDVITTEAFF. The J gene is TRBJ1-1, the V gene TRBV6-1; possible D gene TRBD1, 6 bases. The CDR3 consists of 16 residues. CDR1 is MNHNS, CDR2 SASEGT, per germline. V lost 1 base and J lost 4, with 16 bases in between.

The genes are TRBV29-1 and TRBJ2-1; maybe TRBD2 (6 bases). With 3 bases removed from V and 7 bases from J, the gap between germline ends came to 7 bases. This CDR3 region has 11 residues. The germline gives CDR1 SQVTM, CDR2 ANQGSEA. CDR3: CSVEGGNEQFF. The DNA of the CDR3 is TGCAGCGTTGAGGGGGGAAATGAGCAGTTCTTC.

The DNA for the CDR3 is TGTGCCAGCTCACCACGGCCAGATGAAAAACTGTTTTTT. Translation gives CASSPRPDEKLFF. V and J are TRBV18 and TRBJ1-4; D gene uncertain. Trimming took 1 base from V and 6 from J, leaving 6 bases between them. From germline, CDR1 is KGHSH and CDR2 LQKENI. This CDR3 has 13 residues. Full variable domain (remainder filled in from reference TRBV18 and TRBJ1-4): NAGVMQNPRHLVRRRGQEARLRCSPMKGHSHVYWYRQLPEEGLKFMVYLQKENIIDESGMPKERFSAEFPKEGPSILRIQQVVRGDSAAYFCASSPRPDEKLFFGSGTQLSVL.

The chain recombines TRBV5-5 with TRBJ2-2, with 8 bases matching TRBD2. Trimming cost V 0 bases and J 8 bases; bases outside gene matches: 9. The CDR3 extends over 16 amino acids. Germline V gene lookup returns CDR1 SGHKS and CDR2 YYEKEE (reference sequence). The CDR3 DNA reads TGTGCCAGCAGCTTGGGCCCACTAGCGGCAGGGGGGGAGCTGTTTTTT. It specifies CASSLGPLAAGGELFF.

The chain carries TRBV4-1 and TRBJ2-2; the D gene is possibly TRBD1 (5 bases). CDR1 is MGHRA and CDR2 is YSYEKL in the germline V gene. V was shortened by 0 bases and J by 3 bases, with 11 bases between the two germline ends. This CDR3 region has 16 residues. CDR3 sequence: CASSQDRALHTGELFF. In DNA, the CDR3 is TGCGCCAGCAGCCAAGACAGGGCCCTCCACACCGGGGAGCTGTTTTTT.

This chain links TRBV5-4 with TRBJ2-2, with TRBD1 as a possible D gene (6 bases). The germline CDR1 and CDR2 sequences are SGHNT and YYREEE (reference sequence). This CDR3 has 15 amino acids. V was shortened by 1 base and J by 2 bases, with 9 bases between the two germline ends. Here the CDR3 DNA reads TGTGCCAGCAGCTTGTTAGGGGGTAACACCGGGGAGCTGTTTTTT. It is translated as CASSLLGGNTGELFF.

The chain recombines TRBV19 with TRBJ1-1; the D is unclear. CDR3 length: 11 amino acids. The V end was cut by 7 bases, the J end by 1 base, with 4 bases between. CDR1 is LNHDA, CDR2 SQIVND, per germline (reference sequence). This chain's CDR3 is CASKQNTEAFF. CDR3 bases: TGTGCCAGTAAGCAGAACACTGAAGCTTTCTTT.

The CDR3 here is CASSMGQGAHNEQFF. CDR3 nucleotides: TGTGCCAGCAGCATGGGACAGGGGGCCCACAATGAGCAGTTCTTC. The chain carries TRBV6-5 and TRBJ2-1, with 12 bases identical to TRBD1. The CDR3 is made up of 15 amino acids. J was trimmed by 5 bases and V by 6 bases; bases with no gene match: 5. The germline gives CDR1 MNHEY, CDR2 SVGAGI.

For the CDR3, the DNA is TGTGCCACCAGCAGAGGGGGTTCGGTAGGGGGCGCATCGAACACTGAAGCTTTCTTT. The encoded protein is CATSRGGSVGGASNTEAFF. The V call is TRBV15, the J call TRBJ1-1, with 7 bases aligning to TRBD1. V gave up 1 base and J gave up 1 base; unmatched junction bases: 15. The CDR3 extends over 19 amino acids. CDR1 is LNHNV, CDR2 YYDKDF, per germline (reference sequence).